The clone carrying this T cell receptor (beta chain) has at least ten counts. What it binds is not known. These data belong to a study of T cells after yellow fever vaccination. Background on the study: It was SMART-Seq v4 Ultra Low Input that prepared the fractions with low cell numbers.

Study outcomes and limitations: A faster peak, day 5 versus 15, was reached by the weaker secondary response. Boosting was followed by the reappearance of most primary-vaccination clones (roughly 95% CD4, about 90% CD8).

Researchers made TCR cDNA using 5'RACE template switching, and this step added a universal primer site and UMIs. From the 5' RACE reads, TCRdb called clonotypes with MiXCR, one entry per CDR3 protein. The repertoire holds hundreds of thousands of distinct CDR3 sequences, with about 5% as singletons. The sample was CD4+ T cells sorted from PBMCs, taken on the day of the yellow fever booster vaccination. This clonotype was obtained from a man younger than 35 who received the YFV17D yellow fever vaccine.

The CDR3 DNA follows: TGTGCCAGCAGTTCCGGACGGTTGAACACTGAAGCTTTCTTT. Amino acids: CASSSGRLNTEAFF. This chain links TRBV12-3 or TRBV12-4 with TRBJ1-1; D uncertain. V dropped 4 bases and J dropped 0 bases, with 9 bases sitting between them. This CDR3 is 14 amino acids long.